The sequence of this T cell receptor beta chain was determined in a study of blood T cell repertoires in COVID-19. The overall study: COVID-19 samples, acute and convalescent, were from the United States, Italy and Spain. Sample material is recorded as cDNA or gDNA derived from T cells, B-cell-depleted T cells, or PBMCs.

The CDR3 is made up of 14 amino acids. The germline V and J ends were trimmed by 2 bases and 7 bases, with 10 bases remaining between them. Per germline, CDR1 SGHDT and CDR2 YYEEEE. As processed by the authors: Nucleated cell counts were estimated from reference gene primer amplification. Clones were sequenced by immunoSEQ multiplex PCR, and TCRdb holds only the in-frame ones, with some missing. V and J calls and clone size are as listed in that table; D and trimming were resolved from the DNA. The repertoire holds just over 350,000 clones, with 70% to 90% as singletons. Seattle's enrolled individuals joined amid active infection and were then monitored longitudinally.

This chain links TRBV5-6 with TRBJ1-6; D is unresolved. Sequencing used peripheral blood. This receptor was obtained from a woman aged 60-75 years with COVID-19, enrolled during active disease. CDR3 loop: CASSFGFSNSPLHF. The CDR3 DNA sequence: TGTGCCAGCAGCTTCGGGTTTAGCAATTCACCCCTCCACTTT.